This T cell receptor (beta chain) was recovered during a study of blood T cell repertoires in COVID-19. The V and J ends lost 1 base and 5 bases respectively, with 21 bases between them. CDR1 KGHSH and CDR2 LQKENI come from the germline V gene. The CDR3 has 17 amino acids. Data came from immunoSEQ multiplex PCR; TCRdb stores just in-frame clones and leaves some out. The table shows over 80,000 clones, with 70% to 90% occurring only once. The chain joins TRBV18 to TRBJ2-7; weak D call: TRBD1 (6 bases). Sequenced material: peripheral blood. The clonotype originates from a human donor in a cohort sampled during active COVID-19. As DNA, the CDR3 is TGTGCCAGCTCACCACGCTCCCCCGGCGGCCCAGGGGACGAGCAGTACTTC. Translation gives CASSPRSPGGPGDEQYF. Drawing the rest from reference TRBV18 and TRBJ2-7, the complete variable domain is NAGVMQNPRHLVRRRGQEARLRCSPMKGHSHVYWYRQLPEEGLKFMVYLQKENIIDESGMPKERFSAEFPKEGPSILRIQQVVRGDSAAYFCASSPRSPGGPGDEQYFGPGTRLTVT.